A selection of T cell receptor beta chains follows, all from one sample in a study of T cell responses to AZD1222 COVID-19 vaccine. Here immunoSEQ multiplex PCR was the method, and the copy in TCRdb shows in-frame clones only, minus some. Among 140,000 to 150,000 clones listed, approximately 91% were seen once. The specimen comprised peripheral blood, sampled 28 days after the second AZD1222 dose. The receptors shown here come from an adult who received the AZD1222 COVID-19 vaccine. Both conserved end residues are part of each CDR3. Fields, in order: J gene, V gene, D gene, CDR3 protein, CDR3 DNA. A D gene is named only where the DNA matches it firmly.

J: TRBJ1-2; V: TRBV27; D: .; CDR3: CASSLKGVVSGYTF; DNA: TGTGCCAGCAGTTTAAAGGGGGTAGTAAGTGGATACACCTTC
J: TRBJ2-1; V: TRBV5-1; D: TRBD2; CDR3: CASSPRTSFNEQFF; DNA: TGCGCCAGCAGCCCCAGGACTAGTTTCAATGAGCAGTTCTTC
J: TRBJ1-5; V: TRBV6-1; D: TRBD1; CDR3: CASSGIQGAMSNQPQHF; DNA: TGTGCCAGCAGTGGAATTCAGGGGGCTATGAGCAATCAGCCCCAGCATTTT
J: TRBJ2-2; V: TRBV2; D: .; CDR3: CASSGTATGELFF; DNA: TGTGCCAGCAGTGGGACAGCGACCGGGGAGCTGTTTTTT
J: TRBJ1-3; V: TRBV4-2; D: .; CDR3: CASSQRVGAGNTIYF; DNA: TGTGCCAGCAGCCAGCGGGTCGGGGCCGGAAACACCATATATTTT
J: TRBJ1-1; V: TRBV6-5; D: .; CDR3: CASSTRRTEAFF; DNA: TGTGCCAGCAGTACCCGGAGGACTGAAGCTTTCTTT
J: TRBJ1-1; V: TRBV2; D: .; CDR3: CASRPVAGASEAFF; DNA: TGTGCCAGCAGGCCGGTTGCAGGGGCTTCTGAAGCTTTCTTT
J: TRBJ1-1; V: TRBV6-6; D: .; CDR3: CASSTLRGNTEAFF; DNA: TGTGCCAGCAGTACCCTCCGGGGGAACACTGAAGCTTTCTTT
J: TRBJ1-4; V: TRBV28; D: TRBD1; CDR3: CASSSPGDRGNEKLFF; DNA: TGTGCCAGCAGTTCTCCGGGGGACAGGGGGAATGAAAAACTGTTTTTT
J: TRBJ1-5; V: TRBV3-1/TRBV3-2; D: TRBD1; CDR3: CASSPTGGSSQPQHF; DNA: TGTGCCAGCAGTCCGACAGGGGGCAGTAGTCAGCCCCAGCATTTT
J: TRBJ2-2; V: TRBV27; D: TRBD2; CDR3: CASSSRTSGGLANTGELFF; DNA: TGTGCCAGCAGTTCTAGGACTAGCGGGGGACTCGCGAACACCGGGGAGCTGTTTTTT
J: TRBJ2-3; V: TRBV7-2; D: TRBD2; CDR3: CASSTPGSGGLRNTQYF; DNA: TGTGCCAGCAGCACCCCGGGTAGCGGGGGTCTACGGAATACGCAGTATTTT
J: TRBJ1-2; V: TRBV7-2; D: TRBD1; CDR3: CASSPSRTGGNGYTF; DNA: TGTGCCAGCAGCCCAAGCCGGACAGGGGGCAATGGCTACACCTTC
J: TRBJ2-3; V: TRBV28; D: TRBD2; CDR3: CASSPGLAGGRNTQYF; DNA: TGTGCCAGCAGCCCCGGGCTAGCGGGAGGGCGGAATACGCAGTATTTT
J: TRBJ2-3; V: TRBV9; D: .; CDR3: CASSVWRGPDTQYF; DNA: TGTGCCAGCAGCGTATGGCGGGGCCCAGATACGCAGTATTTT
J: TRBJ1-5; V: TRBV6-5; D: .; CDR3: CATTREGNNQPQHF; DNA: TGTGCCACCACACGAGAGGGGAACAATCAGCCCCAGCATTTT
J: TRBJ2-2; V: TRBV5-1; D: .; CDR3: CASSSTLSGELFF; DNA: TGCGCCAGCAGCTCGACCCTGTCCGGGGAGCTGTTTTTT
J: TRBJ2-5; V: TRBV7-6; D: .; CDR3: CASSLVGPPAGETQYF; DNA: TGTGCCAGCAGCCTGGTGGGGCCCCCAGCAGGGGAGACCCAGTACTTC
J: TRBJ2-3; V: TRBV9; D: .; CDR3: CASSVEGREADTQYF; DNA: TGTGCCAGCAGCGTAGAAGGCAGGGAGGCTGATACGCAGTATTTT
J: TRBJ1-1; V: TRBV19; D: .; CDR3: CASSAGTTRGNTEAFF; DNA: TGTGCCAGTAGTGCCGGGACAACACGGGGGAACACTGAAGCTTTCTTT
J: TRBJ1-2; V: TRBV4-2; D: .; CDR3: CASSQANSPNYGYTF; DNA: TGTGCCAGCAGCCAAGCGAACAGCCCCAACTATGGCTACACCTTC
J: TRBJ2-5; V: TRBV7-3; D: TRBD2; CDR3: CASSPMQLAGAETQYF; DNA: TGTGCCAGCAGCCCCATGCAGCTAGCGGGAGCGGAGACCCAGTACTTC
J: TRBJ1-5; V: TRBV7-7; D: .; CDR3: CASSSGDQPQHF; DNA: TGTGCCAGCAGCTCGGGGGATCAGCCCCAGCATTTT
J: TRBJ1-1; V: TRBV12-3/TRBV12-4; D: .; CDR3: CASSVGRVEAFF; DNA: TGTGCCAGCAGTGTGGGGAGGGTTGAAGCTTTCTTT
J: TRBJ2-3; V: TRBV10-3; D: TRBD2; CDR3: CAISARTSGGAPTDTQYF; DNA: TGTGCCATCAGTGCCAGGACTAGCGGGGGGGCCCCCACAGATACGCAGTATTTT
J: TRBJ1-1; V: TRBV6-5; D: TRBD1; CDR3: CASSYLRAGGRTEAFF; DNA: TGTGCCAGCAGTTACTTACGTGCAGGGGGCAGGACTGAAGCTTTCTTT
J: TRBJ1-4; V: TRBV5-1; D: TRBD1; CDR3: CASSTTGTGMGKLFF; DNA: TGCGCCAGCAGCACCACCGGGACAGGGATGGGAAAACTGTTTTTT
J: TRBJ1-2; V: TRBV29-1; D: TRBD1; CDR3: CSVGYRGTGSNYGYTF; DNA: TGCAGCGTTGGGTATAGAGGGACAGGGTCTAACTATGGCTACACCTTC
J: TRBJ1-1; V: TRBV5-1; D: .; CDR3: CASSLAAGSNTEAFF; DNA: TGCGCCAGCAGCTTGGCGGCAGGTTCGAACACTGAAGCTTTCTTT
J: TRBJ2-3; V: TRBV2; D: .; CDR3: CASSESGRPTDTQYF; DNA: TGTGCCAGCAGTGAGTCAGGGAGGCCCACAGATACGCAGTATTTT
J: TRBJ2-7; V: TRBV2; D: TRBD2; CDR3: CASIRLAGEDEQYF; DNA: TGTGCCAGCATACGACTAGCGGGGGAGGACGAGCAGTACTTC
J: TRBJ2-7; V: TRBV7-2; D: TRBD1; CDR3: CASRRSGTGRNEQYF; DNA: TGTGCCAGCAGACGTTCCGGGACAGGGCGGAACGAGCAGTACTTC
J: TRBJ1-5; V: TRBV7-9; D: TRBD1; CDR3: CASSAQGAGPNQPQHF; DNA: TGTGCCAGCAGTGCCCAGGGGGCGGGTCCGAATCAGCCCCAGCATTTT